This is a list of T cell receptor beta chains from one sample in a study of regulatory T cells in long-lasting Graves disease. TCRdb re-called the multiplex PCR reads with MiXCR, one entry per CDR3 protein. The table lists roughly 400,000 distinct CDR3 sequences, approximately 16% of them singletons. This sample also appeared in a second study, on T cells in Graves' hyperthyroidism and ophthalmopathy.

This specimen consisted of peripheral blood mononuclear cells (PBMCs), obtained at new diagnosis, from a patient treated with antithyroid drugs. These receptor sequences come from a woman aged 18-29 years with Graves disease. CDR3s include the opening cysteine and the closing phenylalanine or tryptophan. D genes are given only for firm matches. Rows give clone size only sometimes, using once, few, many, or a class for an expanded clone.

-,few,TRBJ2-5,TRBV27,CASSTIREGETQYF,TGTGCCAGCAGTACCATCAGGGAAGGGGAGACCCAGTACTTC
-,-,TRBJ2-7,TRBV30,CAWTTGYEQYF,TGTGCCTGGACCACAGGCTACGAGCAGTACTTC
TRBD2,-,TRBJ2-1,TRBV10-3,CAIRDPSGRGNEQFF,TGTGCCATCAGGGACCCTAGCGGGAGGGGCAATGAGCAGTTCTTC
-,many,TRBJ2-1,TRBV28,CASSLVGDRASFF,TGTGCCAGCAGTTTGGTTGGTGATCGAGCGTCCTTCTTC
-,few,TRBJ1-1,TRBV19,CASSIRVGPRTEAFF,TGTGCCAGTAGTATCCGCGTAGGCCCTAGAACTGAAGCTTTCTTT
TRBD2,many,TRBJ2-7,TRBV20-1,CSARLSGNRYEQYF,TGCAGTGCTAGACTGAGCGGGAACCGCTACGAGCAGTACTTC
-,many,TRBJ2-5,TRBV6-1,CASSPTPGETQYF,TGTGCCAGCAGTCCGACACCCGGTGAGACCCAGTACTTC
-,-,TRBJ1-4,TRBV30,CAWSVMGTNEKLFF,TGTGCCTGGAGTGTAATGGGAACTAATGAAAAACTGTTTTTT
-,few,TRBJ2-3,TRBV10-3,CASRGPGTDTQYF,TGTGCCTCCCGGGGCCCGGGCACAGATACGCAGTATTTT
-,-,TRBJ1-5,TRBV28,CASSPKVVGDQPQHF,TGTGCCAGCAGCCCAAAGGTCGTCGGAGATCAGCCCCAGCATTTT
TRBD2,-,TRBJ2-1,TRBV19,CASSIASGSANYYNEQFF,TGTGCCAGTAGTATCGCTAGCGGGAGCGCCAATTACTACAATGAGCAGTTCTTC
TRBD1,many,TRBJ2-7,TRBV20-1,CSAPRGRGLAYEQYF,TGCAGTGCTCCGCGGGGCAGGGGGCTAGCCTACGAGCAGTACTTC
-,many,TRBJ1-1,TRBV2,CASSGRAGNTEAFF,TGTGCCAGCAGTGGTCGAGCAGGGAACACTGAAGCTTTCTTT
TRBD1,-,TRBJ1-3,TRBV29-1,CSVEDTGAGNTIYF,TGCAGCGTTGAGGATACAGGGGCTGGAAACACCATATATTTT
-,many,TRBJ1-1,TRBV12-3/TRBV12-4,CASSRGSNTEAFF,TGTGCCAGCAGCCGGGGATCAAACACTGAAGCTTTCTTT
-,many,TRBJ1-6,TRBV28,CASRTRSGAPLHF,TGTGCCAGCAGGACCAGGTCAGGAGCACCCCTCCACTTT
TRBD1,-,TRBJ1-5,TRBV30,CAWSSGQANNQPQHF,TGTGCCTGGAGTTCAGGACAGGCTAACAATCAGCCCCAGCATTTT
TRBD1,-,TRBJ2-1,TRBV5-6,CASSQGGATYNEQFF,TGTGCCAGCAGCCAAGGGGGCGCTACCTACAATGAGCAGTTCTTC
-,many,TRBJ2-7,TRBV18,CASSPVAFYEQYF,TGTGCCAGCTCACCAGTAGCGTTCTACGAGCAGTACTTC
-,-,TRBJ2-3,TRBV18,CASSPDAAPDTQYF,TGTGCCAGCTCACCAGATGCAGCTCCGGATACGCAGTATTTT
-,few,TRBJ1-2,TRBV4-2,CASSQASEQTPMYGYTF,TGTGCCAGCAGCCAAGCCTCGGAACAGACCCCAATGTATGGCTACACCTTC
TRBD2,many,TRBJ2-3,TRBV20-1,CSAATSGTDTQYF,TGCAGTGCTGCAACTAGCGGCACAGATACGCAGTATTTT
TRBD2,few,TRBJ2-1,TRBV7-2,CASSLPGLADNEQFF,TGTGCCAGCAGCTTACCGGGACTAGCCGACAATGAGCAGTTCTTC
TRBD2,few,TRBJ2-7,TRBV7-9,CASSSRGGFYEQYF,TGTGCCAGCAGCTCCCGGGGGGGATTTTACGAGCAGTACTTC
-,many,TRBJ2-5,TRBV11-3,CASSLMGAETQYF,TGTGCCAGCAGCTTAATGGGTGCAGAGACCCAGTACTTC
TRBD2,-,TRBJ2-1,TRBV12-3/TRBV12-4,CASSSSGRQWGEQFF,TGTGCCAGCAGTTCTAGCGGGAGGCAGTGGGGTGAGCAGTTCTTC
-,-,TRBJ2-7,TRBV29-1,CSGGTQSYEQYF,TGCAGCGGGGGCACACAGTCCTACGAGCAGTACTTC
-,many,TRBJ2-5,TRBV20-1,CSAVGIRETQYF,TGCAGTGCCGTGGGAATCAGGGAGACCCAGTACTTC
-,many,TRBJ2-1,TRBV24-1,CATSDLGAGNEQFF,TGTGCCACCAGTGATTTAGGGGCGGGCAATGAGCAGTTCTTC
TRBD2,once,TRBJ2-2,TRBV10-1,CASSVLAGVPGELFF,TGCGCCAGCAGTGTTTTAGCGGGAGTGCCCGGGGAGCTGTTTTTT
TRBD2,-,TRBJ2-1,TRBV5-5,CASSLRAGGRPNEQFF,TGTGCCAGCAGCTTGAGAGCGGGAGGCCGCCCCAATGAGCAGTTCTTC
-,-,TRBJ1-1,TRBV11-3,CASSNWIGGRGALDTEAFF,TGTGCCAGCAGCAACTGGATAGGGGGGAGGGGGGCCCTGGACACTGAAGCTTTCTTT
-,many,TRBJ2-3,TRBV28,CASSQGTSTDTQYF,TGTGCCAGCAGTCAAGGGACTAGCACAGATACGCAGTATTTT
-,-,TRBJ2-7,TRBV3-1,CASSQDPGEQYF,TGTGCCAGCAGCCAAGACCCGGGCGAGCAGTACTTC
TRBD1,many,TRBJ2-7,TRBV5-1,CASSLGQNYEQYF,TGTGCCAGCAGTCTGGGACAGAACTACGAGCAGTACTTC
TRBD2,few,TRBJ2-3,TRBV6-1,CASSPGLAGRDTQYF,TGTGCCAGCAGCCCGGGACTAGCGGGACGAGATACGCAGTATTTT
-,once,TRBJ2-5,TRBV14,CASSQDRVYAAQYF,TGTGCCAGCAGCCAAGATCGGGTGTACGCGGCCCAGTACTTC
-,many,TRBJ2-2,TRBV3-1,CASSQAGTGELFF,TGCGCCAGCAGCCAAGCGGGCACCGGGGAGCTGTTTTTT
-,many,TRBJ2-7,TRBV27,CASSLSPVGVYEQYF,TGTGCCAGCAGTTTAAGCCCCGTAGGGGTTTACGAGCAGTACTTC
-,many,TRBJ1-1,TRBV18,CASSPEIGESTEAFF,TGTGCCAGCTCACCTGAAATCGGGGAATCCACTGAAGCTTTCTTT
TRBD2,many,TRBJ2-1,TRBV15,CATSRNGLAGGHEQFF,TGTGCCACCAGCAGAAACGGACTAGCGGGAGGTCATGAGCAGTTCTTC
-,many,TRBJ1-1,TRBV2,CASSERFTNTEAFF,TGTGCCAGCAGTGAAAGGTTCACGAACACTGAAGCTTTCTTT
-,many,TRBJ2-7,TRBV18,CASSPGTPPLNEQYF,TGTGCCAGCTCACCTGGGACTCCACCCCTTAACGAGCAGTACTTC
TRBD2,-,TRBJ2-1,TRBV19,CASSIQSGRALDEQFF,TGTGCCAGTAGTATTCAAAGCGGGAGGGCCTTAGATGAGCAGTTCTTC
TRBD1,-,TRBJ2-1,TRBV7-9,CASSLLRADRGLEQFF,TGTGCCAGCAGCTTATTGAGGGCTGACAGGGGGCTTGAGCAGTTCTTC
-,-,TRBJ1-2,TRBV30,CAWSKDSHYYGYTF,TGTGCCTGGAGTAAGGACAGCCACTACTATGGCTACACCTTC
TRBD1,many,TRBJ1-2,TRBV24-1,CATSDLQGVGYTF,TGTGCCACCAGTGATTTGCAGGGGGTCGGCTACACCTTC
TRBD2,-,TRBJ2-6,TRBV24-1,CATSGVSGTSGANVLTF,TGTGCCACCAGTGGTGTTAGCGGGACCTCTGGGGCCAACGTCCTGACTTTC
-,-,TRBJ1-4,TRBV12-3/TRBV12-4,CASSFYIGTNEELFF,TGTGCCAGCAGTTTCTACATCGGAACTAATGAAGAACTGTTTTTT
-,many,TRBJ1-1,TRBV28,CASSFSLGSTEAFF,TGTGCCAGCAGTTTTTCCCTGGGGAGCACTGAAGCTTTCTTT
-,many,TRBJ2-1,TRBV18,CASSPRAGRSYNEQFF,TGTGCCAGCTCACCACGGGCAGGCCGCTCCTACAATGAGCAGTTCTTC
-,-,TRBJ1-5,TRBV6-2/TRBV6-3,CASRNRENQPQHF,TGTGCCAGCAGAAACAGAGAAAATCAGCCCCAGCATTTT
-,-,TRBJ1-5,TRBV18,CASSPRGEGPDQPQHF,TGTGCCAGCTCACCACGGGGAGAGGGTCCGGATCAGCCCCAGCATTTT
-,few,TRBJ2-7,TRBV9,CASSGGAGSIYEQYF,TGTGCCAGCAGCGGGGGCGCTGGTAGCATCTACGAGCAGTACTTC